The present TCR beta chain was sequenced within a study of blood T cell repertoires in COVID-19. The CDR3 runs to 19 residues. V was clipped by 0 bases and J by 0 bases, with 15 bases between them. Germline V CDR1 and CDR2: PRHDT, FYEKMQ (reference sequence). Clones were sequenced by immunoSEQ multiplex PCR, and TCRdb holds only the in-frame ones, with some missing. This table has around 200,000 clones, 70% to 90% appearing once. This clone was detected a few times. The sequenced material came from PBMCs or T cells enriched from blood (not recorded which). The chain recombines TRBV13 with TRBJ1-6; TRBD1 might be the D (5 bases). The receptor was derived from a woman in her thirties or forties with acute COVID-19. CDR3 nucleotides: TGTGCCAGCAGCTTAGGCCCCTCTTATACAGGCTCCTATAATTCACCCCTCCACTTT. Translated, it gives CASSLGPSYTGSYNSPLHF.